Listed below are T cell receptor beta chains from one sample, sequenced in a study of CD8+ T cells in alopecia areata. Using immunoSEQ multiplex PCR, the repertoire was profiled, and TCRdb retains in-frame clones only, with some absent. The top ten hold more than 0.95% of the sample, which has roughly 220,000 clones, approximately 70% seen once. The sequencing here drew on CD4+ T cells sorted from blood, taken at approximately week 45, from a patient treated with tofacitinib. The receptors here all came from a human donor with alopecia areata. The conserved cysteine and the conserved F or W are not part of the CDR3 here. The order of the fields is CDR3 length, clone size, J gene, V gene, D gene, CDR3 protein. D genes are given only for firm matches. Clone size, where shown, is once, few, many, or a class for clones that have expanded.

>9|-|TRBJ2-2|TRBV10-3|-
ASLQAGELF
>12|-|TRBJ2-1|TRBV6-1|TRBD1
ASSVRQGEGEQF
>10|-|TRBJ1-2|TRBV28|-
ASSLSNYGYT
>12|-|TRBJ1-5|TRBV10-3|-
AISDPNVGQPQH
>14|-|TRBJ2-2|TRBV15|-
ATSRVTGTSNGELF
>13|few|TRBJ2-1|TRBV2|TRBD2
ASSPGLAGSNEQF
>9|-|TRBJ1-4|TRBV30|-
ACSQGEKLF
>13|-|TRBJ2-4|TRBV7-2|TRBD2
ASSSQGLAGHIQY
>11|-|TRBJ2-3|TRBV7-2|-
ASSFPGAYVQY
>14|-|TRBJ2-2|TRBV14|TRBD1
ASSFGQGVNTGELF
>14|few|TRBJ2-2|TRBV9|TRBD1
ASSVTVGQITGELF
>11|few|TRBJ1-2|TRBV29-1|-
SVATGSKYGYT
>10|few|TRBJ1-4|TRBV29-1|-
SVYAPDEKLF
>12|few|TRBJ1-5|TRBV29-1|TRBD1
SVRDRGGNQPQH
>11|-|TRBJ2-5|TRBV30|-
AWTEQVQETQY
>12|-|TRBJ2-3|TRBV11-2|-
ASSFSTGTDTQY
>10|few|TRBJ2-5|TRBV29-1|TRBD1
SARTGQETQY
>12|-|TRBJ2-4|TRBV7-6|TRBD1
ASSPRTGMNIQY
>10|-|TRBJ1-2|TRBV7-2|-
ASRRLSDGYT
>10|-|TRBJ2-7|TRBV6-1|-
ASRSLAYEQY
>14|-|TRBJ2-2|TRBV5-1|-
ASSNRDKKNTGELF
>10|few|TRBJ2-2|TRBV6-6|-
AGRPNTGELF
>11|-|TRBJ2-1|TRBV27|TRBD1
ASSFLQGNEQF
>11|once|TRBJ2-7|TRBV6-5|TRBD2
ASGRDSSAGKY